This TCR beta chain was obtained from a study of cytomegalovirus exposure and HLA in healthy donors. Findings of the study overall: The authors considered a cluster of highly shared sequence variants likely to be a sequencing artifact. Prediction of most subjects' HLA-A and HLA-B alleles by TCR beta sequences was reportedly accurate. A later analysis showed TCR association rates differing by HLA locus, peaking at DRB1 and lowest at HLA-C.

The trim removed 0 bases at V and 7 bases at J, leaving 6 bases unmatched. Looked up from germline, CDR1 is ENHRY and CDR2 is SYGVKD. The CDR3 loop spans 15 amino acids. The PCR ran on 60 Vbeta and 13 Jbeta primers. TCRdb's copy holds only in-frame clones and misses some; the assay was immunoSEQ multiplex PCR. This sample carries approximately 100,000 clones, 73% of them seen once, and the ten largest clones take under 10%. Details on this clone: Its specificity is unknown.

The chain links TRBV10-3 to TRBJ2-7; 10 bases are a match to TRBD2. The sequenced material came from PBMCs. The receptor was isolated from a man aged 40-49 years in good health and CMV-seronegative. CDR3 loop: CAISESSAGGREQYF. CDR3 coding DNA: TGTGCCATCAGTGAGTCTTCAGCGGGGGGGCGGGAGCAGTACTTC.